Detailed here is one T cell receptor beta chain. Antigen unknown. The second PCR ran about 6 to 12 cycles with a sample-barcoded 5' primer and J-beta primers. With 12 random nucleotides, a template-switch adaptor tagged each individual cDNA molecule. TCRdb processed the 5' RACE reads anew with MiXCR; each CDR3 protein has one entry. The sample lists about 1,400,000 distinct CDR3 sequences; around 59% were seen once. This sample was included in a study of blood T cells in healthy people across ages. Study-wide results and caveats: PBMCs were not sorted, which prevented a conclusive comparison of naive versus antigen-experienced cells. Long-lived donors had more naive CD4+ cells and higher diversity than aged donors.

Germline CDR1 and CDR2: LNHNV and YYDKDF (reference sequence). The CDR3 is made up of 18 amino acids. V was cut by 8 bases and J by 2 bases, with 25 bases left in between. The clonotype comes from a man younger than 35 in good health. J is TRBJ2-4 and V is TRBV15; tentative D call: TRBD2 (6 bases). Sequencing input: blood. Written as DNA, the CDR3 is TGTGCCACCGGAGGGGTGGGGGTAGAAGCTAGTACCAAAAACATTCAGTACTTC. Translation gives CATGGVGVEASTKNIQYF.